The present entry profiles one T cell receptor beta chain with its context. There are 16 residues in the CDR3. Per the germline V gene, CDR1 is SGHTA and CDR2 is FQGNSA. V lost 5 bases, J lost 2 bases, and 9 bases stayed unmatched. These data are taken from a study of OX40 agonist ivuxolimab in advanced cancers. Whole-study context: Ivuxolimab, an agonistic anti-OX40 (CD134) antibody, was given to patients.

Only in-frame clones appear in the TCRdb table, and some are missing; sequencing was by immunoSEQ multiplex PCR. This sample carries tens of thousands of clones, 82% of them seen once, and the ten largest clones take less than 0.55%. Here the sequenced sample was CD4+ or CD8+ T cells sorted from blood, taken in a trial of the OX40 agonist ivuxolimab. The TCR originated in an adult with an advanced solid tumor such as melanoma, head and neck, liver or kidney cancer. V gene TRBV7-2 combines with J gene TRBJ2-3; 8 nucleotides align to TRBD2. This CDR3 is CASSQGALAATDTQYF. As DNA, the CDR3 is TGTGCCAGCAGCCAAGGGGCACTAGCGGCCACAGATACGCAGTATTTT.